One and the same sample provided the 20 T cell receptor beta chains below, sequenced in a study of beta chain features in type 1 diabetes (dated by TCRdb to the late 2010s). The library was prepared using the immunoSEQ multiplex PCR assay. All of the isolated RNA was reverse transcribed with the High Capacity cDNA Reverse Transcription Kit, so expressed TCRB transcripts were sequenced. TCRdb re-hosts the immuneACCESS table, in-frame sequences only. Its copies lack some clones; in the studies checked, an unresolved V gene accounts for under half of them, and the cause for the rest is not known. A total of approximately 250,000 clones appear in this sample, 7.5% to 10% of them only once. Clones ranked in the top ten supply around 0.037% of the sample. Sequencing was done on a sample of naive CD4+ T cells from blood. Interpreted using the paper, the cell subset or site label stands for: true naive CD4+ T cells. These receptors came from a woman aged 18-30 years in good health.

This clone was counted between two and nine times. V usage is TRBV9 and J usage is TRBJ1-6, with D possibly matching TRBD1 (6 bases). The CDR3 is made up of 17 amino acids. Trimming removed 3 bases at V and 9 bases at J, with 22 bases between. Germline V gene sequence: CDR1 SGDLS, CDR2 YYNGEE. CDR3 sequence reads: CASSAGPKGRGISPLHF. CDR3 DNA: TGTGCCAGCAGCGCCGGGCCAAAGGGAAGGGGGATTTCACCCCTCCACTTT. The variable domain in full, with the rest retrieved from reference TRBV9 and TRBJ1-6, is DSGVTQTPKHLITATGQRVTLRCSPRSGDLSVYWYQQSLDQGLQFLIQYYNGEERAKGNILERFSAQQFPDLHSELNLSSLELGDSALYFCASSAGPKGRGISPLHFGNGTRLTVT.

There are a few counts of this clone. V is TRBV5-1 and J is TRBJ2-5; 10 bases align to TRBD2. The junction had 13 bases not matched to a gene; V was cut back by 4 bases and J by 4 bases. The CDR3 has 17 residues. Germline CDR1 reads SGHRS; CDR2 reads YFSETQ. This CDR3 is CASSAPQVAGGGETQYF. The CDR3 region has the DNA TGCGCCAGCAGCGCCCCCCAAGTAGCGGGAGGAGGAGAGACCCAGTACTTC.

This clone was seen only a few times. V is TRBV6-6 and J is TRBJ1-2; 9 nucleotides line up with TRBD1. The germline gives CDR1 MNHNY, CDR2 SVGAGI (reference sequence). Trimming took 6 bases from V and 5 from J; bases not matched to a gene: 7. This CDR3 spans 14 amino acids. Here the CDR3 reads CASSRQGVGYGYTF. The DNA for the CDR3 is TGTGCCAGCAGCAGACAGGGGGTAGGATATGGCTACACCTTC.

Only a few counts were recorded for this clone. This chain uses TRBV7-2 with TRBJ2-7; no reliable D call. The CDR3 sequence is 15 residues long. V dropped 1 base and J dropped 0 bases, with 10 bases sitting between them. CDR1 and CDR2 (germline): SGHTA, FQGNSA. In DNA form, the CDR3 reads TGTGCCAGCAGCTTAGTAGAAGAATACTCCTACGAGCAGTACTTC. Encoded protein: CASSLVEEYSYEQYF.

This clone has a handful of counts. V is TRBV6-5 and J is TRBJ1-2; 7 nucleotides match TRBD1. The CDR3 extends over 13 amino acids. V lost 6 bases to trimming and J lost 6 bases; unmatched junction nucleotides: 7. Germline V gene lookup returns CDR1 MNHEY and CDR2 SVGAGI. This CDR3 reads CASSLQGRNGYTF. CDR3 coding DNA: TGTGCCAGCAGCCTACAGGGGAGGAATGGCTACACCTTC.

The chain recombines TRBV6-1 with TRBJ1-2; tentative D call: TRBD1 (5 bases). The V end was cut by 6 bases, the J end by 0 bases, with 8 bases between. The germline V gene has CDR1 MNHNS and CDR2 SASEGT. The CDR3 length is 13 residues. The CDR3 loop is CASRRQTNYGYTF. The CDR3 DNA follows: TGTGCCAGCAGACGACAGACTAACTATGGCTACACCTTC.

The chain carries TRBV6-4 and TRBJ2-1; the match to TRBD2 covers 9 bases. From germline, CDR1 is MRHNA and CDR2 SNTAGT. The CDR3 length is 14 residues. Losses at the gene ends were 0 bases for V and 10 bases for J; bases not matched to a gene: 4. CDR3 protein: CASSDSGLAGEQFF. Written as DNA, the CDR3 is TGTGCCAGCAGTGACTCGGGCCTAGCGGGAGAGCAGTTCTTC.

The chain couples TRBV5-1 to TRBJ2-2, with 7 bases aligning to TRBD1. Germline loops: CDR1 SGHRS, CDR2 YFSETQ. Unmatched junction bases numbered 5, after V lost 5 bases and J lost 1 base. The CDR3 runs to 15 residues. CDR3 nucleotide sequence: TGCGCCAGCAGGGGGGACAGTCAGAACACCGGGGAGCTGTTTTTT. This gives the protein CASRGDSQNTGELFF.

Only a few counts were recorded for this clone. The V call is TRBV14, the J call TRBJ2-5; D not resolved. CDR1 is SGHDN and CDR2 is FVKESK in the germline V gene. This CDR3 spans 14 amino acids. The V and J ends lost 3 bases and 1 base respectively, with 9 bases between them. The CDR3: CASSQFGVQETQYF. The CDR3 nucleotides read TGTGCCAGCAGCCAGTTCGGAGTCCAAGAGACCCAGTACTTC.

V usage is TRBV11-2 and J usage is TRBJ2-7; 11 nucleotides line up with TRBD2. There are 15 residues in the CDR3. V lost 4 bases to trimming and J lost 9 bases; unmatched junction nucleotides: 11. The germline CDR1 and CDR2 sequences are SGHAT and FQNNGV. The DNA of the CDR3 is TGTGCCAGCAGCTCGCGGACTAGCGGGTCGAATCGGCAGTACTTC. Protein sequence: CASSSRTSGSNRQYF. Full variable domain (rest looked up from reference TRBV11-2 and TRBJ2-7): EAGVAQSPRYKIIEKRQSVAFWCNPISGHATLYWYQQILGQGPKLLIQFQNNGVVDDSQLPKDRFSAERLKGVDSTLKIQPAKLEDSAVYLCASSSRTSGSNRQYFGPGTRLTVT.

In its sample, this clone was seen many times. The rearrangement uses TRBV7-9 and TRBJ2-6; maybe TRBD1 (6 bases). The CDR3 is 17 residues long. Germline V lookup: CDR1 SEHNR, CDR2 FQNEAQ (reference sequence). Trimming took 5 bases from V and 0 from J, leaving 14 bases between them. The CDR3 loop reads CASSVDSPPSGANVLTF. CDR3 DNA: TGTGCCAGCAGCGTGGACAGCCCTCCCTCTGGGGCCAACGTCCTGACTTTC.

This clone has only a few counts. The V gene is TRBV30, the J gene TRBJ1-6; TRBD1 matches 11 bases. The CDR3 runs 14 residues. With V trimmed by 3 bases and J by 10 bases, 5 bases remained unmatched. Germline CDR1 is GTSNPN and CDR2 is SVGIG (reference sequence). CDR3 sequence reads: CAWSGQGAASPLHF. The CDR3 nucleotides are TGTGCCTGGAGCGGACAGGGGGCCGCCTCACCCCTCCACTTT.

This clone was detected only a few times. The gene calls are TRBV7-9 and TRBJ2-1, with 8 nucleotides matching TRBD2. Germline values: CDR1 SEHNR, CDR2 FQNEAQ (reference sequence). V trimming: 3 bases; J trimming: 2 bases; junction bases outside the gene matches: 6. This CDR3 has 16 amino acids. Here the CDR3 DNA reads TGTGCCAGCAGCTTGGGACTAGGGGGGACCTACAATGAGCAGTTCTTC. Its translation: CASSLGLGGTYNEQFF.

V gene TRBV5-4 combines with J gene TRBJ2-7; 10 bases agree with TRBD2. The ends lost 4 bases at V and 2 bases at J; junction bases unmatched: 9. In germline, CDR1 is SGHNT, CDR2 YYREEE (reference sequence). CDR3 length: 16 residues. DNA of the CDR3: TGTGCCAGCAGCCCATGGACTAGCGGATACACCTACGAGCAGTACTTC. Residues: CASSPWTSGYTYEQYF. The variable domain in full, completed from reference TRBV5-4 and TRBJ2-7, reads ETGVTQSPTHLIKTRGQQVTLRCSSQSGHNTVSWYQQALGQGPQFIFQYYREEENGRGNFPPRFSGLQFPNYSSELNVNALELDDSALYLCASSPWTSGYTYEQYFGPGTRLTVT.

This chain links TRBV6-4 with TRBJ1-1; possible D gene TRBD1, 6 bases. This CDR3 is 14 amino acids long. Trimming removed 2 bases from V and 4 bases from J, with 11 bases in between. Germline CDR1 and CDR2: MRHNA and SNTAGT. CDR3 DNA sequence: TGTGCCAGCAGTGACCCGCTCAGGGGCACTGAAGCTTTCTTT. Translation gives CASSDPLRGTEAFF.

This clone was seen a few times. The CDR3 nucleotides read TGTGCCAGCAGCTCCCCGGGAGGGATGGGAAACACCATATATTTT. Translation: CASSSPGGMGNTIYF. V gene TRBV11-2 combines with J gene TRBJ1-3; the D is unclear. The CDR3 spans 15 residues. With 4 bases removed from V and 4 bases from J, the gap between germline ends came to 14 bases. Germline CDR1 reads SGHAT; CDR2 reads FQNNGV.

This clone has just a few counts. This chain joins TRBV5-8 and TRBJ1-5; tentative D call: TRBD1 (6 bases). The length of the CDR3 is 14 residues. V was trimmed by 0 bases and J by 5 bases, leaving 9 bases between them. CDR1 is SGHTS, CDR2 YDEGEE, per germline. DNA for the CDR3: TGTGCCAGCAGCTTGGAAGGGGGAGATCAGCCCCAGCATTTT. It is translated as CASSLEGGDQPQHF. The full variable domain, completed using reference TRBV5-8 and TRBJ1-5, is EAGVTQSPTHLIKTRGQQATLRCSPISGHTSVYWYQQALGLGLQFLLWYDEGEERNRGNFPPRFSGRQFPNYSSELNVNALELEDSALYLCASSLEGGDQPQHFGDGTRLSIL.

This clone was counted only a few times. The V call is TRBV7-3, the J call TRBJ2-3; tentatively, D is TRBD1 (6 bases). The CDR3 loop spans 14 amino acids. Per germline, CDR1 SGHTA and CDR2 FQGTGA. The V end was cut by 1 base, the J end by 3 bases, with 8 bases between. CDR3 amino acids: CASSLMQGTDTQYF. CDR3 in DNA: TGTGCCAGCAGCTTAATGCAGGGGACAGATACGCAGTATTTT.

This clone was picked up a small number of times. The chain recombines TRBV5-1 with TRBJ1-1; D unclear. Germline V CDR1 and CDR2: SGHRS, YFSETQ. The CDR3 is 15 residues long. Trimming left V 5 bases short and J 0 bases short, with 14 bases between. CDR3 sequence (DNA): TGCGCCAGCAGATTCACTTCGGGGATGAACACTGAAGCTTTCTTT. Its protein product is CASRFTSGMNTEAFF. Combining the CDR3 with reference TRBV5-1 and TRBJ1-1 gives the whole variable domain KAGVTQTPRYLIKTRGQQVTLSCSPISGHRSVSWYQQTPGQGLQFLFEYFSETQRNKGNFPGRFSGRQFSNSRSEMNVSTLELGDSALYLCASRFTSGMNTEAFFGQGTRLTVV.

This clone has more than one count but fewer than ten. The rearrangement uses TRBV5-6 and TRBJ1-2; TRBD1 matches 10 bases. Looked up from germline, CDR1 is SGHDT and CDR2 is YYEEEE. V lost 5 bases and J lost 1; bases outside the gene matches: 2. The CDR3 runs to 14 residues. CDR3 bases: TGTGCCAGCAGGGGGACAGGGGATAACTATGGCTACACCTTC. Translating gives CASRGTGDNYGYTF.